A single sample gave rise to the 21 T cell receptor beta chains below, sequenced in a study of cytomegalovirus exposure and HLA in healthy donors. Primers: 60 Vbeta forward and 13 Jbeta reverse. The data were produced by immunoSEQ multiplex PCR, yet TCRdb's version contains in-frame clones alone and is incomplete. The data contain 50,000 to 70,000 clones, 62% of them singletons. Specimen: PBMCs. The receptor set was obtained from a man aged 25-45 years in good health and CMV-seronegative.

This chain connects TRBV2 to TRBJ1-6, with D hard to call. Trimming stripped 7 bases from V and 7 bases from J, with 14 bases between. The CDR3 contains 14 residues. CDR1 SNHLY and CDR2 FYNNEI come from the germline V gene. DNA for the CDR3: TGTGCCAGCATAGCTAGTCGTAGGAATTCACCCCTCCACTTT. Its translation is CASIASRRNSPLHF.

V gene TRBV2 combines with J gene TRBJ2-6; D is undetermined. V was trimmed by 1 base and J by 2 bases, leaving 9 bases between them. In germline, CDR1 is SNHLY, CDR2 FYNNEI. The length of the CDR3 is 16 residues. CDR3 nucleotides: TGTGCCAGCAGTGAAGGGTTGGCAGCTGGGGCCAACGTCCTGACTTTC. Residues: CASSEGLAAGANVLTF.

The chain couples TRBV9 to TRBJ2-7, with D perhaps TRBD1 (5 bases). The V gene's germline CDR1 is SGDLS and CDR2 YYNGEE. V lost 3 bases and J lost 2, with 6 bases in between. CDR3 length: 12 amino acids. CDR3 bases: TGTGCCAGCAGCGGACAGACCTACGAGCAGTACTTC. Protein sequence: CASSGQTYEQYF.

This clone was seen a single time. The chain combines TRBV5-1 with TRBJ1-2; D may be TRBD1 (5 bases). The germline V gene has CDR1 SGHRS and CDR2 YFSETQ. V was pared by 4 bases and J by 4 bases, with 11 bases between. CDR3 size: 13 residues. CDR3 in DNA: TGCGCCAGCAGCGAGCAGGGCTCCTATGGCTACACCTTC. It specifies CASSEQGSYGYTF.

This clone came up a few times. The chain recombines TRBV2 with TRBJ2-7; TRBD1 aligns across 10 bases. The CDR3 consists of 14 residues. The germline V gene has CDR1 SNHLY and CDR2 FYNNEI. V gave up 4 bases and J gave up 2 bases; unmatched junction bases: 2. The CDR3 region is CASSGDRGAYEQYF. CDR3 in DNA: TGTGCCAGCAGTGGGGACAGGGGTGCCTACGAGCAGTACTTC. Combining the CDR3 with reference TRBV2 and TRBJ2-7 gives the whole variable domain EPEVTQTPSHQVTQMGQEVILRCVPISNHLYFYWYRQILGQKVEFLVSFYNNEISEKSEIFDDQFSVERPDGSNFTLKIRSTKLEDSAMYFCASSGDRGAYEQYFGPGTRLTVT.

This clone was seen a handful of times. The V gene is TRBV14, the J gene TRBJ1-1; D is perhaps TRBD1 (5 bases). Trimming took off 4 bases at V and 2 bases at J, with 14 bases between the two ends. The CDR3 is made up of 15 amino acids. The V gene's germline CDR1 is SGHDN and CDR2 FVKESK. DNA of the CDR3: TGTGCCAGCAGCCCCCCCGGGACTTTCAACACTGAAGCTTTCTTT. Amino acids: CASSPPGTFNTEAFF.

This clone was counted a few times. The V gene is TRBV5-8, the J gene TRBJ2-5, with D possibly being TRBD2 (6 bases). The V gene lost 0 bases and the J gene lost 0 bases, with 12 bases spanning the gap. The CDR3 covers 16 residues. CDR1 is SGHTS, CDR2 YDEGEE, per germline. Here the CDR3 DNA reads TGTGCCAGCAGCTTGGAGCCCGGAGGGTACCAAGAGACCCAGTACTTC. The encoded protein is CASSLEPGGYQETQYF.

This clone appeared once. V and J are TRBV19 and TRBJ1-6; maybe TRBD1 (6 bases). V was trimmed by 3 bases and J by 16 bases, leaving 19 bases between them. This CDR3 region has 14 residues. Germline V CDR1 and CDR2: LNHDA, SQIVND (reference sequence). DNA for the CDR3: TGTGCCAGTAGTATTGGAACAGGGTTCACCTCGCTCCACTTT. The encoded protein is CASSIGTGFTSLHF.

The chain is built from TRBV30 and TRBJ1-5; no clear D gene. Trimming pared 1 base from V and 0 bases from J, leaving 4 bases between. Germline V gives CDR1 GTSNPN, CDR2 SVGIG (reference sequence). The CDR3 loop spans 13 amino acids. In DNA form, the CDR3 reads TGTGCCTGGAGTGACAGTAGCAATCAGCCCCAGCATTTT. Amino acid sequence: CAWSDSSNQPQHF.

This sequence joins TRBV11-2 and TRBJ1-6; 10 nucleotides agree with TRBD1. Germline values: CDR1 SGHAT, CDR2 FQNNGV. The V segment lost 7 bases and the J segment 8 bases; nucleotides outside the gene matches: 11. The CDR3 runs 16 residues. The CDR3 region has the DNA TGTGCCAGCACCACCCTACGACAGGGGGCCGATTCACCCCTCCACTTT. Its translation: CASTTLRQGADSPLHF.

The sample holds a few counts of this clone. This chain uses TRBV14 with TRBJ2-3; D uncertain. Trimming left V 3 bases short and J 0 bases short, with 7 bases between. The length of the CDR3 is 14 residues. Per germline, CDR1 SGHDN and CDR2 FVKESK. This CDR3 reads CASSQVRSTDTQYF. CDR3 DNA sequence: TGTGCCAGCAGCCAGGTCCGGAGCACAGATACGCAGTATTTT.

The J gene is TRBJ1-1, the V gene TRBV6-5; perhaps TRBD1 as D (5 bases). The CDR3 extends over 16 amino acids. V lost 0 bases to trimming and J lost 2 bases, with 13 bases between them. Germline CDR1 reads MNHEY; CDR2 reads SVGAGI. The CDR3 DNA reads TGTGCCAGCAGTTACTCGGGTAGGGGTGGTAACACTGAAGCTTTCTTT. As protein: CASSYSGRGGNTEAFF.

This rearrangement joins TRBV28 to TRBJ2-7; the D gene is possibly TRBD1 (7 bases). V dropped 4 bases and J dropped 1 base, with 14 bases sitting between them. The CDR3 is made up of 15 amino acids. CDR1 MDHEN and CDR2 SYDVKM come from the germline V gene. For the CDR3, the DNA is TGTGCCAGCAGTTCCGACAGGGCGGGGTCCTACGAGCAGTACTTC. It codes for CASSSDRAGSYEQYF.

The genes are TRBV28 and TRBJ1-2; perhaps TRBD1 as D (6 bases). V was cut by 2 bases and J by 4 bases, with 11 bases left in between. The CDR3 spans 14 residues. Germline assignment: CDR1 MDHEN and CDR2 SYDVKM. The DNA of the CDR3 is TGTGCCAGCAGTTTAATCGGGACAAGCTATGGCTACACCTTC. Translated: CASSLIGTSYGYTF.

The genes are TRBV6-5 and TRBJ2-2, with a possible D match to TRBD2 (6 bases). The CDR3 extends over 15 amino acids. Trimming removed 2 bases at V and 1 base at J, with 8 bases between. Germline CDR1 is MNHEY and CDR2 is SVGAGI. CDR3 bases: TGTGCCAGCAGTTACAAGGGAGGGAACACCGGGGAGCTGTTTTTT. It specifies CASSYKGGNTGELFF.

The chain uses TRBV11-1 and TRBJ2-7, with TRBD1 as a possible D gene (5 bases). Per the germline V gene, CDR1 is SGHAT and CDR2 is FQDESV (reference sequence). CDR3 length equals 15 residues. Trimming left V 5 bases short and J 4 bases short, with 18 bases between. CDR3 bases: TGTGCCAGCAGCCCGGACACGTACCTAAGGTACGAGCAGTACTTC. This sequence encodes CASSPDTYLRYEQYF.

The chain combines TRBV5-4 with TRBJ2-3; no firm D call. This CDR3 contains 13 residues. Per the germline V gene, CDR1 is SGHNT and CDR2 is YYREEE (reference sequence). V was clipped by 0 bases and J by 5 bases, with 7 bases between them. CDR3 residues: CASSLASGDTQYF. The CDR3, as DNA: TGTGCCAGCAGCTTGGCTAGTGGAGATACGCAGTATTTT.

CDR3 bases: TGTGCCAGCAGCCCTCCTCGTGGGGCGGTCTCCTACGAGCAGTACTTC. The encoded protein is CASSPPRGAVSYEQYF. The genes are TRBV7-9 and TRBJ2-7; possible D gene TRBD1, 5 bases. Trimming cost V 5 bases and J 0 bases, with 17 bases left between them. Per the germline V gene, CDR1 is SEHNR and CDR2 is FQNEAQ (reference sequence). The CDR3 runs 16 residues.

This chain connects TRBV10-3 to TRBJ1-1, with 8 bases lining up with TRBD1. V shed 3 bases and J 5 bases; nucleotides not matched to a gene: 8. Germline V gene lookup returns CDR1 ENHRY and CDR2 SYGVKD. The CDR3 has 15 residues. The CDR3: CAISDDRGGRTEAFF. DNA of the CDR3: TGTGCCATCAGTGATGACAGGGGTGGAAGGACTGAAGCTTTCTTT.

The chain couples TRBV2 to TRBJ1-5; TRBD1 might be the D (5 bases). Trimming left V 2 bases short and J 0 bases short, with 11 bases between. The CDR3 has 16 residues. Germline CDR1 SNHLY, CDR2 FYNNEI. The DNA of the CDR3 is TGTGCCAGCAGTGAAACAGGAAGTTATAGCAATCAGCCCCAGCATTTT. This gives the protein CASSETGSYSNQPQHF.

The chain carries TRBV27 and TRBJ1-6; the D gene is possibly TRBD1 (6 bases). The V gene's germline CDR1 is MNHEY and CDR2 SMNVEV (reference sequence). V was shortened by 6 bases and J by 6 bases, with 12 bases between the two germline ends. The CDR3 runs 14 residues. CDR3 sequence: CASSSGTTNSPLHF. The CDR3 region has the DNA TGTGCCAGCAGCTCCGGGACAACTAATTCACCCCTCCACTTT.